Listed here are 27 T cell receptor beta chains from one sample, sequenced in a study of T cell responses to AZD1222 COVID-19 vaccine. Produced via immunoSEQ multiplex PCR; TCRdb's table is partial and in-frame only. The table has 95,000 to 150,000 clones, approximately 91% seen once. The sample consisted of peripheral blood, taken on day 0 of AZD1222 vaccination. The receptors here all came from an adult in good health.

This clone was seen a single time. The chain recombines TRBV7-3 with TRBJ2-1, with D hard to call. Germline lookup yields CDR1 SGHTA and CDR2 FQGTGA. This CDR3 has 16 amino acids. The V and J ends lost 0 bases and 4 bases respectively, with 13 bases between them. This CDR3 is CASSLTKRSVYNEQFF. The CDR3 DNA reads TGTGCCAGCAGCTTAACTAAGCGAAGCGTATACAATGAGCAGTTCTTC.

The chain carries TRBV3-1 (or the pseudogene TRBV3-2) and TRBJ2-1; no reliable D call. The CDR3 consists of 14 residues. Germline V lookup: CDR1 LGHDT, CDR2 YNNKEL (reference sequence). Trimming pared 5 bases from V and 1 base from J, leaving 9 bases between. The CDR3 nucleotides read TGTGCCAGCAGCGCGCGGACGTCCTACAATGAGCAGTTCTTC. Its translation: CASSARTSYNEQFF.

V usage is TRBV3-1 (or the pseudogene TRBV3-2) and J usage is TRBJ1-3; D gene ambiguous. Looked up from germline, CDR1 is LGHDT and CDR2 is YNNKEL (reference sequence). CDR3 size: 16 residues. V was trimmed by 1 base and J by 0 bases, leaving 10 bases between them. The CDR3 here is CASSQVRLSSGNTIYF. The CDR3 region has the DNA TGTGCCAGCAGCCAAGTTCGACTCAGCTCTGGAAACACCATATATTTT.

The chain uses TRBV6-5 and TRBJ2-2; perhaps D is TRBD1 or TRBD2 (7 bases each). CDR1 is MNHEY and CDR2 is SVGAGI in the germline V gene. The V end was cut by 6 bases, the J end by 0 bases, with 11 bases between. This CDR3 is 15 amino acids long. The CDR3 spells CASRQGGANTGELFF. The CDR3 DNA follows: TGTGCCAGCAGGCAGGGGGGGGCGAACACCGGGGAGCTGTTTTTT.

The sample holds one count of this clone. The rearrangement links TRBV15 to TRBJ1-1, with no clear D. V lost 1 base and J lost 2, with 14 bases in between. The germline V gene has CDR1 LNHNV and CDR2 YYDKDF (reference sequence). The CDR3 length is 16 residues. The CDR3 sequence is CATSRGGFGVNTEAFF. Here the CDR3 DNA reads TGTGCCACCAGCAGAGGCGGATTCGGGGTTAACACTGAAGCTTTCTTT. The full variable domain, its missing parts supplied by reference TRBV15 and TRBJ1-1, is DAMVIQNPRYQVTQFGKPVTLSCSQTLNHNVMYWYQQKSSQAPKLLFHYYDKDFNNEADTPDNFQSRRPNTSFCFLDIRSPGLGDTAMYLCATSRGGFGVNTEAFFGQGTRLTVV.

The chain couples TRBV11-3 to TRBJ2-3; no firm D call. V gave up 3 bases and J gave up 6 bases, with 10 bases separating them. The germline CDR1 and CDR2 sequences are SGHNT and YENEEA. This CDR3 is 13 amino acids long. The DNA of the CDR3 is TGTGCCAGCAGCTTCACACTACCGGATACGCAGTATTTT. Encoded protein: CASSFTLPDTQYF.

The V gene is TRBV11-3, the J gene TRBJ2-1; 8 bases fit TRBD1. Unmatched junction bases numbered 9, after V lost 5 bases and J lost 9 bases. The CDR3 has 14 amino acids. Germline V gene data show CDR1 as SGHNT and CDR2 as YENEEA. For the CDR3, the DNA is TGTGCCAGCAGCGAGGCAGGGGGCACGGGTGAGCAGTTCTTC. Protein: CASSEAGGTGEQFF.

This clone was seen just once. The V call is TRBV12-2, the J call TRBJ1-4; no DNA check was done on the table's D call, TRBD1. TRBV12-2 is listed as a pseudogene. The CDR3 spans 16 residues. The CDR3, as DNA: TGTGCAAGTCGCCTTAACAACAGGGTACCTAATGAAAAACTGTTTTTT. It specifies CASRLNNRVPNEKLFF.

The chain joins TRBV15 to TRBJ2-1, with 9 bases fitting TRBD2. The V gene end was trimmed by 0 bases and the J gene end by 4 bases; junction bases not matched to a gene: 7. This CDR3 is 17 amino acids long. Germline V gives CDR1 LNHNV, CDR2 YYDKDF (reference sequence). The DNA for the CDR3 is TGTGCCACCAGCAGAGAGGTAGGACTAGCGACATACAATGAGCAGTTCTTC. Encoded protein: CATSREVGLATYNEQFF. The full variable domain, with the rest looked up from reference TRBV15 and TRBJ2-1, is DAMVIQNPRYQVTQFGKPVTLSCSQTLNHNVMYWYQQKSSQAPKLLFHYYDKDFNNEADTPDNFQSRRPNTSFCFLDIRSPGLGDTAMYLCATSREVGLATYNEQFFGPGTRLTVL.

The chain is built from TRBV15 and TRBJ1-2; D gene uncertain. This CDR3 contains 15 residues. Germline CDR1 LNHNV, CDR2 YYDKDF (reference sequence). Trimming removed 0 bases at V and 7 bases at J, with 15 bases between. The CDR3 DNA reads as TGTGCCACCAGCAGAGATGTAAGTGGCGGCCCTGGCTACACCTTC. Encoded protein: CATSRDVSGGPGYTF. The full variable domain, in which reference TRBV15 and TRBJ1-2 provide the parts outside the CDR3, is DAMVIQNPRYQVTQFGKPVTLSCSQTLNHNVMYWYQQKSSQAPKLLFHYYDKDFNNEADTPDNFQSRRPNTSFCFLDIRSPGLGDTAMYLCATSRDVSGGPGYTFGSGTRLTVV.

The rearrangement uses TRBV19 and TRBJ2-1; 10 bases agree with TRBD1. CDR1 LNHDA and CDR2 SQIVND come from the germline V gene (reference sequence). The V and J ends lost 5 bases and 6 bases, in that order; junction bases with no gene match: 4. The CDR3 consists of 14 residues. The CDR3 DNA is TGTGCCAGTAGTTCCGGGACAGGGGTCAATGAGCAGTTCTTC. It is translated as CASSSGTGVNEQFF.

The rearrangement joins TRBV10-3 to TRBJ1-3; D is possibly TRBD1 (5 bases). The V end was cut by 6 bases, the J end by 8 bases, with 17 bases between. CDR1 and CDR2 from the germline V gene are ENHRY and SYGVKD. The length of the CDR3 is 14 residues. This chain's CDR3 is CAISRDLQGDTIYF. The CDR3 bases are TGTGCCATCAGCCGGGACCTCCAGGGCGACACCATATATTTT.

The V gene is TRBV29-1, the J gene TRBJ1-1, with 7 bases fitting TRBD1. The CDR3 sequence is 14 residues long. Germline V gene lookup returns CDR1 SQVTM and CDR2 ANQGSEA. Unmatched junction bases numbered 9, after V lost 7 bases and J lost 1 base. The CDR3, as DNA: TGCAGCGCTAGAGACAGGGTAGCGAACACTGAAGCTTTCTTT. Protein: CSARDRVANTEAFF.

About this clone itself: The sample holds other DNA sequences that translate to the same CDR3. The CDR3 is CASSLAQGYGYTF. As DNA, the CDR3 is TGCGCCAGCAGCTTGGCCCAGGGATATGGCTACACCTTC. This chain joins TRBV5-1 and TRBJ1-2, with D possibly TRBD1 on 5 matching bases. The CDR3 has 13 residues. In germline, CDR1 is SGHRS, CDR2 YFSETQ. V lost 0 bases, J lost 5 bases, and 8 bases lay in between. Full variable domain (remainder filled in from reference TRBV5-1 and TRBJ1-2): KAGVTQTPRYLIKTRGQQVTLSCSPISGHRSVSWYQQTPGQGLQFLFEYFSETQRNKGNFPGRFSGRQFSNSRSEMNVSTLELGDSALYLCASSLAQGYGYTFGSGTRLTVV.

The chain couples TRBV11-3 to TRBJ2-1, with D perhaps assigned TRBD1 or TRBD2 (6 bases each). Trimming cost V 0 bases and J 2 bases, with 11 bases left between them. The germline CDR1 and CDR2 sequences are SGHNT and YENEEA. The CDR3 is 16 amino acids. The CDR3 spells CASSLDHGGPYNEQFF. The CDR3 nucleotides are TGTGCCAGCAGCTTAGATCACGGGGGCCCCTACAATGAGCAGTTCTTC. Together with reference TRBV11-3 and TRBJ2-1, the CDR3 gives the full variable domain: EAGVVQSPRYKIIEKKQPVAFWCNPISGHNTLYWYLQNLGQGPELLIRYENEEAVDDSQLPKDRFSAERLKGVDSTLKIQPAELGDSAVYLCASSLDHGGPYNEQFFGPGTRLTVL.

Comments on this clone: A junction boundary mismatches the germline segment, possibly from a read error. The chain uses TRBV6-5 and TRBJ2-7, with TRBD2 identical over 8 bases. Germline lookup yields CDR1 MNHEY and CDR2 SVGAGI. This CDR3 has 14 residues. CDR3 protein: CASSNSGLAYEQYF. CDR3 nucleotide sequence: TGTGCCAGCAGTAACTCGGGACTAGCCTACGAGCAGTACTTC.

V is TRBV5-6 and J is TRBJ2-2; no clear D gene. Germline V CDR1 and CDR2: SGHDT, YYEEEE. The CDR3 spans 15 residues. Trimming removed 2 bases from V and 0 bases from J, with 8 bases in between. CDR3 in amino acids: CASSLLIANTGELFF. The CDR3 nucleotides are TGTGCCAGCAGCTTACTAATAGCGAACACCGGGGAGCTGTTTTTT.

A note on this clone: With a far larger clone one base away, a read error is the likely cause. The chain links TRBV3-1 (or the pseudogene TRBV3-2) to TRBJ2-7; D is ambiguous. Trimming took off 0 bases at V and 1 base at J, with 1 base between the two ends. The CDR3 totals 12 residues. CDR1 is LGHDT and CDR2 is YNNKEL in the germline V gene (reference sequence). CDR3 nucleotide sequence: TGTGCCAGCAGCCAAGATTCCTACGAGCAGTACTTC. The encoded protein is CASSQDSYEQYF.

This clone was picked up one time. This sequence joins TRBV5-1 and TRBJ2-5, with 10 bases fitting TRBD1. The V gene's germline CDR1 is SGHRS and CDR2 YFSETQ. The CDR3 spans 14 residues. The junction had 4 bases not matched to a gene; V was cut back by 3 bases and J by 5 bases. The DNA for the CDR3 is TGCGCCAGCAGCTGGACAGGGGGATCTGAGACCCAGTACTTC. Translating it yields CASSWTGGSETQYF.

V is TRBV7-9 and J is TRBJ2-7; D gene uncertain. Germline V gene data show CDR1 as SEHNR and CDR2 as FQNEAQ (reference sequence). V lost 4 bases and J lost 5, with 9 bases in between. The CDR3 is 12 residues long. The CDR3 nucleotides read TGTGCCAGCAGCTCGACCTTGGACGAGCAGTACTTC. This codes for CASSSTLDEQYF.

The rearrangement links TRBV18 to TRBJ1-1; D gene uncertain. Trimming cost V 0 bases and J 0 bases, with 8 bases left between them. Germline V gene data show CDR1 as KGHSH and CDR2 as LQKENI. The CDR3 is 15 residues long. CDR3 in amino acids: CASSPPTSMNTEAFF. DNA for the CDR3: TGTGCCAGCTCACCACCTACCAGCATGAACACTGAAGCTTTCTTT.

This clone was observed a handful of times. The V call is TRBV11-2, the J call TRBJ2-5, with 14 bases matching TRBD2. CDR3 length: 17 residues. The V gene end was trimmed by 4 bases and the J gene end by 3 bases; junction bases not matched to a gene: 7. The germline V gene encodes CDR1 SGHAT and CDR2 FQNNGV. CDR3 in amino acids: CASSSGGLAGVEETQYF. The CDR3 coding sequence is TGTGCCAGCAGCTCAGGGGGACTAGCGGGAGTTGAAGAGACCCAGTACTTC.

The J gene is TRBJ2-1, the V gene TRBV5-1; D might be TRBD1 or TRBD2, each matching 5 bases. V lost 0 bases, J lost 9 bases, and 7 bases lay in between. There are 12 residues in the CDR3. Per germline, CDR1 SGHRS and CDR2 YFSETQ. CDR3 amino acids: CASSLAGTEQFF. CDR3 coding DNA: TGCGCCAGCAGCTTGGCTGGGACTGAGCAGTTCTTC.

The chain combines TRBV11-3 with TRBJ2-3, with a possible D match to TRBD1 (6 bases). The length of the CDR3 is 15 residues. V dropped 2 bases and J dropped 4 bases, with 13 bases sitting between them. Per germline, CDR1 SGHNT and CDR2 YENEEA. CDR3 sequence (DNA): TGTGCCAGCAGCTTAAAGACAGGTTTGGCAGATACGCAGTATTTT. Translating gives CASSLKTGLADTQYF.

The chain combines TRBV5-6 with TRBJ2-7; 9 bases match TRBD2. CDR1 is SGHDT, CDR2 YYEEEE, per germline. The junction had 8 bases not matched to a gene; V was cut back by 0 bases and J by 4 bases. CDR3 length: 16 amino acids. The CDR3 is CASSLGASGVTYEQYF. The CDR3 nucleotides are TGTGCCAGCAGCTTGGGGGCTAGCGGGGTGACTTACGAGCAGTACTTC. Drawing the rest from reference TRBV5-6 and TRBJ2-7, the complete variable domain is DAGVTQSPTHLIKTRGQQVTLRCSPKSGHDTVSWYQQALGQGPQFIFQYYEEEERQRGNFPDRFSGHQFPNYSSELNVNALLLGDSALYLCASSLGASGVTYEQYFGPGTRLTVT.

This chain uses TRBV7-2 with TRBJ2-6, with D unclear. V lost 3 bases, J lost 4 bases, and 10 bases lay in between. Per the germline V gene, CDR1 is SGHTA and CDR2 is FQGNSA. The CDR3 is 15 amino acids. The CDR3 loop reads CASSLMARGANVLTF. The CDR3 DNA follows: TGTGCCAGCAGCTTGATGGCGAGGGGGGCCAACGTCCTGACTTTC.

The CDR3 DNA follows: TGTGCCAGCTCACCCTTGGGGCTCGTTGGCTACACCTTC. It encodes CASSPLGLVGYTF. This sequence joins TRBV18 and TRBJ1-2, with D perhaps TRBD1 (5 bases). Trimming shortened V by 3 bases and J by 7 bases, and 12 bases separated the two germline ends. The CDR3 is made up of 13 amino acids. Germline CDR1 reads KGHSH; CDR2 reads LQKENI.